A selection of T cell receptor beta chains follows, all from one sample in a study of early T cells in non-severe SARS-CoV-2 infection. TCRdb called the 5' RACE reads again in MiXCR, with one record for every CDR3 protein. This table has tens of thousands of distinct CDR3 sequences, 4.5% appearing once. Sequenced sample: whole blood. All receptors derive from an adult who was a healthcare worker with PCR-confirmed SARS-CoV-2 infection or an uninfected control (not recorded which). Both conserved end residues are part of each CDR3. The D gene is left open where the match is weak. The size of a clone is reported for some rows only, either as once, few or many, or as a class for expanded clones.

J: TRBJ1-4
V: TRBV19
size: many
D: NA
DNA: TGTGCCAGTAGTATAGTTCCAGGGTTGAATGAAAAACTGTTTTTT
CDR3: CASSIVPGLNEKLFF

J: TRBJ2-7
V: TRBV6-2/TRBV6-3
size: medium-sized
D: TRBD1
DNA: TGTGCCAGCAGTTGGGACCCGACAGGGCACTCCTACGAGCAGTACTTC
CDR3: CASSWDPTGHSYEQYF

J: TRBJ2-3
V: TRBV7-2
size: many
D: NA
DNA: TGTGCCAGCAGCTTCCGCGGGGCCCCCACAGATACGCAGTATTTT
CDR3: CASSFRGAPTDTQYF

J: TRBJ2-7
V: TRBV5-1
size: many
D: NA
DNA: TGCGCCAGCAGCTTGGATCCGAACACCTACGAGCAGTACTTC
CDR3: CASSLDPNTYEQYF

J: TRBJ2-5
V: TRBV7-2
size: few
D: NA
DNA: TGTGCCAGCAGCTTATCTGGGAGTACCCAAGAGACCCAGTACTTC
CDR3: CASSLSGSTQETQYF

J: TRBJ1-1
V: TRBV20-1
size: many
D: NA
DNA: TGCAGTGCTTCACCGGGACTAGGAGGAACTGAAGCTTTCTTT
CDR3: CSASPGLGGTEAFF

J: TRBJ2-1
V: TRBV29-1
size: many
D: NA
DNA: TGCAGCTCCGCCGGGACTTACAATGAGCAGTTCTTC
CDR3: CSSAGTYNEQFF

J: TRBJ1-5
V: TRBV29-1
size: medium-sized
D: NA
DNA: TGCAGCGTGTCGGACGCGAGCCCTTATAGCAATCAGCCCCAGCATTTT
CDR3: CSVSDASPYSNQPQHF

J: TRBJ2-3
V: TRBV5-1
size: few
D: TRBD2
DNA: TGCGCCAGCTACTCCACTAGCGCCTCAGATACGCAGTATTTT
CDR3: CASYSTSASDTQYF

J: TRBJ2-5
V: TRBV11-3
size: many
D: TRBD2
DNA: TGTGCCAGCAGCCAGGGACTAGCGGGAGGAGAGACCCAGTACTTC
CDR3: CASSQGLAGGETQYF

J: TRBJ2-3
V: TRBV7-2
size: medium-sized
D: TRBD2
DNA: TGTGCCAGCAGCTTGAAAGCGGGGGGGCAATCAGATACGCAGTATTTT
CDR3: CASSLKAGGQSDTQYF

J: TRBJ2-7
V: TRBV7-9
size: medium-sized
D: TRBD1
DNA: TGTGCCAGCAGCTCGGGGACAGGTTGGGACGAGCAGTACTTC
CDR3: CASSSGTGWDEQYF

J: TRBJ2-7
V: TRBV19
size: many
D: TRBD1
DNA: TGTGCCAGTAGTATCTTAGGGGGACAGACCTACGAGCAGTACTTC
CDR3: CASSILGGQTYEQYF

J: TRBJ2-5
V: TRBV5-1
size: many
D: NA
DNA: TGCGCCAGCAGCTTGGGTTTAGAGACCCAGTACTTC
CDR3: CASSLGLETQYF

J: TRBJ2-7
V: TRBV5-4
size: many
D: NA
DNA: TGTGCCAGCGGTTACGAGCAGTACTTC
CDR3: CASGYEQYF

J: TRBJ2-3
V: TRBV4-3
size: many
D: TRBD2
DNA: TGCGCCAGCAGCCAAGATACGGTCGGGGGGAATACGCAGTATTTT
CDR3: CASSQDTVGGNTQYF

J: TRBJ2-7
V: TRBV7-2
size: few
D: NA
DNA: TGTGCCAGCAGCTACCGGTCCGGGGGGCTCGAGCAGTACTTC
CDR3: CASSYRSGGLEQYF

J: TRBJ1-1
V: TRBV7-6
size: NA
D: NA
DNA: TGTGCCAGCAGCTCCCTAGGCCCGAACACTGAAGCTTTCTTT
CDR3: CASSSLGPNTEAFF

J: TRBJ1-1
V: TRBV7-2
size: few
D: NA
DNA: TGTGCCAGCAGCTTAAGATGGGACATTAACACTGAAGCTTTCTTT
CDR3: CASSLRWDINTEAFF

J: TRBJ2-3
V: TRBV30
size: few
D: NA
DNA: TGTGCCTGGGGATTCACAGATACGCAGTATTTT
CDR3: CAWGFTDTQYF

J: TRBJ2-2
V: TRBV6-6
size: many
D: NA
DNA: TGTGCCAGCAGTTACACGCGGGGCACCGGGGAGCTGTTTTTT
CDR3: CASSYTRGTGELFF

J: TRBJ2-2
V: TRBV7-9
size: many
D: NA
DNA: TGTGCCAGCAGCCCCCGCGGGGTACGGGGAACCGGGGAGCTGTTTTTT
CDR3: CASSPRGVRGTGELFF

J: TRBJ2-7
V: TRBV4-1
size: many
D: TRBD2
DNA: TGCGCCAGCAGCCAAGAAAGTAACCGCGGACTAGTATTCACCTACGAGCAGTACTTC
CDR3: CASSQESNRGLVFTYEQYF

J: TRBJ2-2
V: TRBV7-3
size: many
D: TRBD2
DNA: TGTGCCAGCAGCCCCCTCTTAGCGGGGTGGCACACCGGGGAGCTGTTTTTT
CDR3: CASSPLLAGWHTGELFF

J: TRBJ2-1
V: TRBV29-1
size: many
D: TRBD1
DNA: TGCAGCGTGGCCGACAGGGGGCGCGGTAATGAGCAGTTCTTC
CDR3: CSVADRGRGNEQFF

J: TRBJ1-5
V: TRBV5-1
size: many
D: NA
DNA: TGCGCCAGCAGCTTAACGGGACATGTCGATCAGCCCCAGCATTTT
CDR3: CASSLTGHVDQPQHF

J: TRBJ2-5
V: TRBV7-2
size: many
D: NA
DNA: TGTGCCAGCAGCTTTACCTGGGGCTCAGAGACCCAGTACTTC
CDR3: CASSFTWGSETQYF

J: TRBJ2-3
V: TRBV27
size: NA
D: NA
DNA: TGTGCCAGCAGTTTTGTTGAGGGTTCAGATACGCAGTATTTT
CDR3: CASSFVEGSDTQYF

J: TRBJ2-2
V: TRBV6-5
size: many
D: NA
DNA: TGTGCCAGCAGTTATTCGGGCTTTATGGGCACCGGGGAGCTGTTTTTT
CDR3: CASSYSGFMGTGELFF

J: TRBJ2-1
V: TRBV7-8
size: many
D: NA
DNA: TGTGCCAGCAGCCCGGGACTTTTAGGGGAGCAGTTCTTC
CDR3: CASSPGLLGEQFF

J: TRBJ2-2
V: TRBV20-1
size: many
D: NA
DNA: TGCAGTGCTACGTTGACAGGCTACACCGGGGAGCTGTTTTTT
CDR3: CSATLTGYTGELFF

J: TRBJ2-7
V: TRBV28
size: many
D: NA
DNA: TGTGCCAGTGGGCAGGCCAACTACGAGCAGTACTTC
CDR3: CASGQANYEQYF

J: TRBJ2-7
V: TRBV7-9
size: many
D: TRBD1
DNA: TGTGCCAGCAGCCCTTTGGGGGGACAGGGTCACTCCTACGAGCAGTACTTC
CDR3: CASSPLGGQGHSYEQYF

J: TRBJ2-7
V: TRBV20-1
size: many
D: NA
DNA: TGCAGTGCTATACCCGCCTTAGGGACCTACGAGCAGTACTTC
CDR3: CSAIPALGTYEQYF

J: TRBJ2-3
V: TRBV20-1
size: medium-sized
D: NA
DNA: TGCAGTGCTAGTGGGGTCTTAGATACGCAGTATTTT
CDR3: CSASGVLDTQYF

J: TRBJ2-7
V: TRBV5-1
size: many
D: NA
DNA: TGCGCCAGCAGCTCGGACAGTGGCTCGGGAGAGCAGTACTTC
CDR3: CASSSDSGSGEQYF

J: TRBJ1-2
V: TRBV18
size: many
D: TRBD1
DNA: TGTGCCAGCTCAGGGACAGGGGCTGGCTACACCTTC
CDR3: CASSGTGAGYTF

J: TRBJ2-7
V: TRBV25-1
size: NA
D: NA
DNA: TGTGCCAGCAGTGAATCCGGACCTTGGGACGAGCAGTACTTC
CDR3: CASSESGPWDEQYF

J: TRBJ1-1
V: TRBV3-1
size: many
D: NA
DNA: TGTGCCAGCAGCCCGCCAAGGGGCATAGAGAACACTGAAGCTTTCTTT
CDR3: CASSPPRGIENTEAFF

J: TRBJ2-7
V: TRBV30
size: NA
D: NA
DNA: TGTGCCTGGTCTCTGGGGGGGGCTTACAACGAGCAGTACTTC
CDR3: CAWSLGGAYNEQYF

J: TRBJ2-5
V: TRBV10-3
size: many
D: TRBD1
DNA: TGTGCCATCAGTGAACAGGGACAGCAAAAGCTGTACTTC
CDR3: CAISEQGQQKLYF

J: TRBJ1-2
V: TRBV30
size: many
D: TRBD1
DNA: TGTGCCTGGACCACCGGGACAGGGGCCAACTATGGCTACACCTTC
CDR3: CAWTTGTGANYGYTF

J: TRBJ2-1
V: TRBV19
size: NA
D: NA
DNA: TGTGCCAGTAGTATAGGTGGGTCCTACAATGAGCAGTTCTTC
CDR3: CASSIGGSYNEQFF

J: TRBJ1-4
V: TRBV29-1
size: NA
D: NA
DNA: TGCAGCGTTGCTTCTGGGGGCGGGGATGAAAAACTGTTTTTT
CDR3: CSVASGGGDEKLFF

J: TRBJ2-2
V: TRBV2
size: many
D: NA
DNA: TGTGCCAGCAGTGGGACCTACACCGGGGAGCTGTTTTTT
CDR3: CASSGTYTGELFF

J: TRBJ1-4
V: TRBV28
size: NA
D: NA
DNA: TGTGCCAGCAGTTCCGGGGGCGCCCGTGAAAAACTGTTTTTT
CDR3: CASSSGGAREKLFF

J: TRBJ2-7
V: TRBV5-5
size: NA
D: NA
DNA: TGTGCCAGCAGCTTCGTCCCTACCTCCTACGAGCAGTACTTC
CDR3: CASSFVPTSYEQYF

J: TRBJ2-3
V: TRBV20-1
size: many
D: NA
DNA: TGCAGTGCCCCGACCCCACTAGGTTGGAAGACAGATACGCAGTATTTT
CDR3: CSAPTPLGWKTDTQYF